This TCR beta chain derives from a study of brain T cells in children with intractable seizures (dated by TCRdb to about 2021). Some background on the complete study: A NanoString immunology panel was first used to screen resected brain tissue from 53 pediatric epilepsy surgery cases for immune gene transcripts. Among the roughly twelve selected surgery cases, eight also had pre-surgery blood sequenced, leaving four with brain tissue only.

Measured from the cysteine to the phenylalanine, the CDR3 is 14 residues long. CDR3 DNA is the only sequence kept; it has 42 bases, read in frame from the first base. V sheds 1 base and J sheds 5 bases, leaving 7 bases between their ends. From a lookup of the germline V gene (reference sequence), CDR1 and CDR2 are SGHNT and YYREEE. TCR beta chain sequences were generated from genomic DNA using the immunoSEQ assay. The study's processing was this. CDR3 sequences not starting with the conserved framework cysteine at position 104 were manually removed. To get clonality, the normalized Shannon's Diversity Index was subtracted from one, giving values from 0 (maximal diversity) to 1 (oligoclonal). Chi-squared comparison-of-proportions tests were used to check whether the frequency of the same CDR3 differed between samples, for example brain versus blood. Public clonotypes were identified by searching immuneACCESS, and similarity to known antiviral clonotypes was assessed with the VDJdb browser. TCRdb's version of the immuneACCESS table is confined to in-frame rearrangements and falls short of the full clone set. An unresolved V gene accounts for under half of the shortfall where checked; the remainder is of unknown origin. The V and J calls and the clone size are those of that table, but D and trimming were determined from the DNA. Counted in this sample were 110,000 or so clones; roughly 94% of them appeared once. The ten largest account for 3.8% of the sample.

Overall study results and their limits: Viral specificity was inferred only from CDR3 sequence similarity, and patients' HCMV serostatus was unknown. Because sequencing depth was different between pre-surgery and post-surgery blood, clones absent from the pre-surgery sample may reflect undersampling.

What this sample's time point label stands for: resected brain tissue, or blood drawn just prior to surgery. The surgery cases with the highest brain T cell transcript signatures were chosen for TCR beta chain sequencing of brain tissue, and also of blood when blood was available. Before surgery, patients had received at least one anti-epileptic drug. TCR-sequenced patients were children with drug-resistant epilepsy due to tuberous sclerosis complex, focal cortical dysplasia, Rasmussen encephalitis or hemimegalencephaly. Blood samples were drawn just before the epilepsy surgery. The Monarch genomic DNA purification kit was used to extract bulk genomic DNA from unsorted brain tissue and whole blood. Points on this clone: The antigen it recognizes is unknown. Qualities for individual bases were not recorded, and no much larger clone is one base off.

The sequencing used peripheral blood, collected at surgery. The sequence was collected from a boy under three years old with hemimegalencephaly and intractable seizures. The chain is encoded by TRBV5-4 joined to TRBJ1-6; the D gene is possibly TRBD1, with 6 bases matching. DNA sequence: TGTGCCAGCAGCTTGCAGGGGAATAATTCACCCCTCCACTTT. It translates as CASSLQGNNSPLHF.